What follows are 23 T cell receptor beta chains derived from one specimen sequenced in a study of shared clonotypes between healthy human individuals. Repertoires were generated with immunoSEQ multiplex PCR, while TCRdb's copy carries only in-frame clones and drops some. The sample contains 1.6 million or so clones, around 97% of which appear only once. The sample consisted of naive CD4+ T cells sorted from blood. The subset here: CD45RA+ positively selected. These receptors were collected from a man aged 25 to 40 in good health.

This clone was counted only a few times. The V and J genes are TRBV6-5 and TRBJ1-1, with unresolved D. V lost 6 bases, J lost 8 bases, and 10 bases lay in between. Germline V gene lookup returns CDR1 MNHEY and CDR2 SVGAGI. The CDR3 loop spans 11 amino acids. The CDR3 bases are TGTGCCAGCAGAAACGGAGTCGAAGCTTTCTTT. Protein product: CASRNGVEAFF.

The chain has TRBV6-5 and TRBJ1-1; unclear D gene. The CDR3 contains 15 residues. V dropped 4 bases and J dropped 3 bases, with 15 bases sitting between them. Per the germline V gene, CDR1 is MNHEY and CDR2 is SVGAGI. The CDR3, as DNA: TGTGCCAGCAGTTGGACGAGCGGGCCCTACACTGAAGCTTTCTTT. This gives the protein CASSWTSGPYTEAFF.

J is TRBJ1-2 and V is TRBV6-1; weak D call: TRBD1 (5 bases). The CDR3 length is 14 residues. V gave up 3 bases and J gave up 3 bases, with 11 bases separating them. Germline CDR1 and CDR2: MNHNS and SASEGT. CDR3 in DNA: TGTGCCAGCAGTGATGGGGCCCGAGACTATGGCTACACCTTC. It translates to CASSDGARDYGYTF.

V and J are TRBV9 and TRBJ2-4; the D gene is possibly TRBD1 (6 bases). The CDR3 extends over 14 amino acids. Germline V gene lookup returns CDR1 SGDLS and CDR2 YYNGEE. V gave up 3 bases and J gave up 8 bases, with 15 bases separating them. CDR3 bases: TGTGCCAGCAGCGGACGGACAGCGTCCTACATTCAGTACTTC. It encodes CASSGRTASYIQYF.

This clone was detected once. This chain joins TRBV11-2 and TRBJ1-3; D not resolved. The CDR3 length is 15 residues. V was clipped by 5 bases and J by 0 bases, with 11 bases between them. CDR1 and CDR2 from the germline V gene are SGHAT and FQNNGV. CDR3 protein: CASSAVPGSGNTIYF. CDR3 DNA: TGTGCCAGCAGCGCGGTTCCCGGCTCTGGAAACACCATATATTTT.

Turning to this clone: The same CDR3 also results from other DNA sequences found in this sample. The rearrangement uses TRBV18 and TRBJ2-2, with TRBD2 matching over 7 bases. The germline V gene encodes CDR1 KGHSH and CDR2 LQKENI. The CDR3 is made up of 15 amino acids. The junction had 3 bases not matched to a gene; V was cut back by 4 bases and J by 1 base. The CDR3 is CASSRLAENTGELFF. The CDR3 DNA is TGTGCCAGCTCACGCCTAGCGGAGAACACCGGGGAGCTGTTTTTT.

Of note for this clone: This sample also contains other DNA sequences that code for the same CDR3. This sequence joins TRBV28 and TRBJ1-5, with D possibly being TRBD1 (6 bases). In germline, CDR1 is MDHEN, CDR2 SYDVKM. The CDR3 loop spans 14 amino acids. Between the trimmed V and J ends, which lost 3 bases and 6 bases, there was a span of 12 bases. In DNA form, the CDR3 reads TGTGCCAGCAGTTTCCGGGGGCTAGGTCAGCCCCAGCATTTT. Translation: CASSFRGLGQPQHF. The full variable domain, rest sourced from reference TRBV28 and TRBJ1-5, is DVKVTQSSRYLVKRTGEKVFLECVQDMDHENMFWYRQDPGLGLRLIYFSYDVKMKEKGDIPEGYSVSREKKERFSLILESASTNQTSMYLCASSFRGLGQPQHFGDGTRLSIL.

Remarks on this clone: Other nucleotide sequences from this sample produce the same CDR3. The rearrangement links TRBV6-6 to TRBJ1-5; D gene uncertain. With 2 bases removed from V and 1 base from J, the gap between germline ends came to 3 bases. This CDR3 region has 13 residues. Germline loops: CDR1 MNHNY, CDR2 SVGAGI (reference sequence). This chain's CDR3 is CASSYGSNQPQHF. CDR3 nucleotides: TGTGCCAGCAGTTACGGGAGCAATCAGCCCCAGCATTTT.

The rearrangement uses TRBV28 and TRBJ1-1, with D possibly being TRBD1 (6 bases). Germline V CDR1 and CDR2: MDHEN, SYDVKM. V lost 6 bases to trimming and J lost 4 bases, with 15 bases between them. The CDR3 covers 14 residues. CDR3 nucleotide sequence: TGTGCCAGCAGAACTGGGGGGGCGGTCACTGAAGCTTTCTTT. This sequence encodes CASRTGGAVTEAFF.

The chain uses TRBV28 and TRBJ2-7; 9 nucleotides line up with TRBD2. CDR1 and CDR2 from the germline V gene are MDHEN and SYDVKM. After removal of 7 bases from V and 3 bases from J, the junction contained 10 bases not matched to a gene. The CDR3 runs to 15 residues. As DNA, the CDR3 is TGTGCCAGCACTCAGGGGGGACTAGCTCTCTACGAGCAGTACTTC. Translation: CASTQGGLALYEQYF.

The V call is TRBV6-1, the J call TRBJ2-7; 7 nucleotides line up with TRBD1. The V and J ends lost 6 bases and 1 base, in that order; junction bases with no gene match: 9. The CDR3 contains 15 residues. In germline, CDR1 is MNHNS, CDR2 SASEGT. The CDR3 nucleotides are TGTGCCAGCAGCCAGGACAGGAATCCGTCCTACGAGCAGTACTTC. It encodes CASSQDRNPSYEQYF.

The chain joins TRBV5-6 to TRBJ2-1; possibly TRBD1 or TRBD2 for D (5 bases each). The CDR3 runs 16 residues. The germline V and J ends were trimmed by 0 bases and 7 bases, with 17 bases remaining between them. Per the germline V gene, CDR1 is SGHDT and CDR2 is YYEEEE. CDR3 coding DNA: TGTGCCAGCAGCTTGGGGGGACCACTCGAGGGAAATGAGCAGTTCTTC. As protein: CASSLGGPLEGNEQFF.

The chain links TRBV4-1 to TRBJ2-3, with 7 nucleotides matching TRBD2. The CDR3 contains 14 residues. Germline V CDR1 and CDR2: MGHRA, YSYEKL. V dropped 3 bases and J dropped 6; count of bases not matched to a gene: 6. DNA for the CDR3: TGCGCCAGCAGCCACCCGAGCGGGAAGGATACGCAGTATTTT. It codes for CASSHPSGKDTQYF.

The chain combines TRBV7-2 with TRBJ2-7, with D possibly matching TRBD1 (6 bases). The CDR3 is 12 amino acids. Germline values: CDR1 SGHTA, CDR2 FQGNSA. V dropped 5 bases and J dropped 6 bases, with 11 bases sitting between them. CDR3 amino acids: CASSLGQREQYF. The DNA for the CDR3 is TGTGCCAGCAGCCTAGGACAGCGCGAGCAGTACTTC.

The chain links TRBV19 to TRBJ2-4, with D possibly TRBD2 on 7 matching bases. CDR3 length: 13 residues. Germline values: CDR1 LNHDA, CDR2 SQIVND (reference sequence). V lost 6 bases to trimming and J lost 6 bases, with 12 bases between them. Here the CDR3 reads CASSTGGPNIQYF. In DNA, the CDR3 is TGTGCCAGTAGCACCGGGGGGCCAAACATTCAGTACTTC.

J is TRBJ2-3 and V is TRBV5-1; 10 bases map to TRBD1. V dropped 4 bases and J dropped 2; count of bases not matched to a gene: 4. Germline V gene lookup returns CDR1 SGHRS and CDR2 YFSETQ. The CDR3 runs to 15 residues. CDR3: CASSPGQGHTDTQYF. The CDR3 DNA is TGCGCCAGCAGCCCGGGACAGGGGCACACAGATACGCAGTATTTT.

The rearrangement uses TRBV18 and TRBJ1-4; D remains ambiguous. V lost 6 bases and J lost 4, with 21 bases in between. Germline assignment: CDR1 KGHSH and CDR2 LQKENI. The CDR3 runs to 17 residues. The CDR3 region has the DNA TGTGCCAGCTCGCTTGGACCTCATTTTGCTTTTAATGAAAAACTGTTTTTT. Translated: CASSLGPHFAFNEKLFF. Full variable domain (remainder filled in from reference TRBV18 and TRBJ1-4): NAGVMQNPRHLVRRRGQEARLRCSPMKGHSHVYWYRQLPEEGLKFMVYLQKENIIDESGMPKERFSAEFPKEGPSILRIQQVVRGDSAAYFCASSLGPHFAFNEKLFFGSGTQLSVL.

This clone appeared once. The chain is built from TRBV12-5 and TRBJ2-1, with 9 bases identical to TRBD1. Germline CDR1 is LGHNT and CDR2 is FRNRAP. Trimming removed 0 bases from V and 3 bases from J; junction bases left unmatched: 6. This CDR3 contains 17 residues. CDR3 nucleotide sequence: TGTGCTAGTGGTTTGGTACTGGGGACAGGGTACTACAATGAGCAGTTCTTC. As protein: CASGLVLGTGYYNEQFF.

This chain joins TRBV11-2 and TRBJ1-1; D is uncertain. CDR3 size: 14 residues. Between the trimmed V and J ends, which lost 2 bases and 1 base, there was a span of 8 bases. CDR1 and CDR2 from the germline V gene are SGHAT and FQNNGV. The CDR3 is CASSLRSPNTEAFF. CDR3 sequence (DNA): TGTGCCAGCAGCTTAAGGAGCCCGAACACTGAAGCTTTCTTT.

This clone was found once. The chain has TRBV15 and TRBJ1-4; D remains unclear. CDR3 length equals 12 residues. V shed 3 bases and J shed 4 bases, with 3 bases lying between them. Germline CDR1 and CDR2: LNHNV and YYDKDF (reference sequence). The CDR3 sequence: CATSRHNEKLFF. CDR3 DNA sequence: TGTGCCACCAGCAGGCATAATGAAAAACTGTTTTTT.

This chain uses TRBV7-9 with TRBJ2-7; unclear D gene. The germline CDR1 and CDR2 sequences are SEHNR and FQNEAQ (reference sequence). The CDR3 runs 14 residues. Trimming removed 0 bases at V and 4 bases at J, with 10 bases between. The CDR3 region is CASSLAGSDYEQYF. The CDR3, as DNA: TGTGCCAGCAGCTTAGCTGGGTCCGATTACGAGCAGTACTTC.

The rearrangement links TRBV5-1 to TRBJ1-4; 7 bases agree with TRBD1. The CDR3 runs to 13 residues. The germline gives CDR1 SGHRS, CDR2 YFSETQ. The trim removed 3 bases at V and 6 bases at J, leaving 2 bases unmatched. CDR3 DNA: TGCGCCAGCAGCTCTGGGACAGATGAAAAACTGTTTTTT. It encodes CASSSGTDEKLFF.

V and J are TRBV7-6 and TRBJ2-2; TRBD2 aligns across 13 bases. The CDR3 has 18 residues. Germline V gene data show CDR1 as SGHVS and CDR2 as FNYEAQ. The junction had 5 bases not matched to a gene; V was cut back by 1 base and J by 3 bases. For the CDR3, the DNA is TGTGCCAGCAGCTTAGTCGGGACTAGCGGGACCTACACCGGGGAGCTGTTTTTT. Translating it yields CASSLVGTSGTYTGELFF.